This T cell receptor beta chain came from a study of T cell changes during pregnancy in multiple sclerosis. Libraries were prepared by immunoSEQ multiplex PCR; TCRdb keeps only in-frame clonotypes and omits some of them. The table lists tens of thousands of clones, around 93% of them singletons, with approximately 0.15% in the top ten. The CDR3 has 14 amino acids. Trimming cost V 5 bases and J 6 bases, with 14 bases left between them. Germline V gives CDR1 SGHTA, CDR2 FQGNSA. The V and J genes are TRBV7-2 and TRBJ2-4; D is undetermined. The TCR was taken from a female donor in good health, enrolled as a control in a pregnancy study. The sample consisted of CD4+ T cells from peripheral blood mononuclear cells, taken after pregnancy. This CDR3 reads CASSLFDTVNIQYF. Written as DNA, the CDR3 is TGTGCCAGCAGCCTATTCGACACCGTAAACATTCAGTACTTC.